A selection of T cell receptor beta chains follows, all from one sample in a study of regulatory T cells in long-lasting Graves disease. TCRdb analysed the multiplex PCR reads with MiXCR anew, one entry per CDR3 protein. The profile covers approximately 250,000 distinct CDR3 sequences, with around 20% appearing a single time and approximately 20% taken by the ten largest. Source: peripheral blood mononuclear cells (PBMCs), taken at new diagnosis, from a patient treated with antithyroid drugs. All receptors derive from a female donor with Graves disease. Each CDR3 is given with its conserved first and last residue. The D gene is left open where the match is weak. Some rows have no size entry. The others give once, few or many, or a class for an expanded clone.

v_call: TRBV6-1; clone_size: many; j_call: TRBJ2-7; d_call: -; cdr3_aa: CASSLAQGSYEQYF; cdr3_nt: TGTGCCAGCAGCCTAGCACAGGGCTCCTACGAGCAGTACTTC
v_call: TRBV29-1; clone_size: -; j_call: TRBJ1-1; d_call: -; cdr3_aa: CSVKGRREGNTEASF; cdr3_nt: TGCAGCGTTAAGGGGAGGAGGGAAGGGAACACTGAAGCTTCCTTT
v_call: TRBV20-1; clone_size: -; j_call: TRBJ2-1; d_call: -; cdr3_aa: CSAKRLVGLGNEQFF; cdr3_nt: TGCAGTGCCAAGAGACTAGTGGGTTTGGGCAATGAGCAGTTCTTC
v_call: TRBV27; clone_size: many; j_call: TRBJ1-2; d_call: TRBD1; cdr3_aa: CASSLSMVGQGGYTF; cdr3_nt: TGTGCCAGCAGTTTATCGATGGTGGGACAGGGGGGCTACACCTTC
v_call: TRBV7-3; clone_size: -; j_call: TRBJ2-4; d_call: -; cdr3_aa: CASSHQRGSVKNIQYF; cdr3_nt: TGTGCCAGCAGCCATCAACGGGGGTCGGTCAAAAACATTCAGTACTTC
v_call: TRBV14; clone_size: -; j_call: TRBJ2-6; d_call: -; cdr3_aa: CASSQLNPAPGANVLTF; cdr3_nt: TGTGCCAGCAGCCAATTAAACCCTGCCCCTGGGGCCAACGTCCTGACTTTC
v_call: TRBV2; clone_size: -; j_call: TRBJ1-2; d_call: -; cdr3_aa: CASTEGASGYTF; cdr3_nt: TGTGCCAGCACCGAAGGGGCTTCCGGCTACACCTTC
v_call: TRBV11-2; clone_size: -; j_call: TRBJ2-3; d_call: -; cdr3_aa: CASRGRVGVDTQYF; cdr3_nt: TGTGCCAGCAGGGGCCGTGTTGGGGTGGATACGCAGTATTTT
v_call: TRBV2; clone_size: -; j_call: TRBJ2-4; d_call: -; cdr3_aa: CASSIQGIGIQYF; cdr3_nt: TGTGCCAGCAGTATTCAGGGGATTGGCATTCAGTACTTC
v_call: TRBV7-9; clone_size: many; j_call: TRBJ2-1; d_call: -; cdr3_aa: CASSWTSVYNEQFF; cdr3_nt: TGTGCCAGCAGCTGGACCAGCGTTTACAATGAGCAGTTCTTC
v_call: TRBV3-1; clone_size: many; j_call: TRBJ1-4; d_call: -; cdr3_aa: CASSHIAFRTNEKLFF; cdr3_nt: TGTGCCAGCAGCCATATAGCGTTTCGGACTAATGAAAAACTGTTTTTT
v_call: TRBV6-1; clone_size: many; j_call: TRBJ1-4; d_call: TRBD1; cdr3_aa: CASTQGAGTNEKLFF; cdr3_nt: TGTGCCAGCACACAGGGGGCGGGAACTAATGAAAAACTGTTTTTT
v_call: TRBV6-1; clone_size: many; j_call: TRBJ2-5; d_call: -; cdr3_aa: CASRAGIEIETQYF; cdr3_nt: TGTGCCAGCAGAGCAGGGATTGAAATAGAGACCCAGTACTTC
v_call: TRBV20-1; clone_size: many; j_call: TRBJ2-1; d_call: -; cdr3_aa: CSAVREWGNEQFF; cdr3_nt: TGCAGTGCTGTGCGGGAATGGGGCAATGAGCAGTTCTTC
v_call: TRBV12-3/TRBV12-4; clone_size: many; j_call: TRBJ2-6; d_call: -; cdr3_aa: CASSQAPSGANVLTF; cdr3_nt: TGTGCCAGCAGCCAAGCCCCCTCTGGGGCCAACGTCCTGACTTTC
v_call: TRBV4-2; clone_size: many; j_call: TRBJ1-2; d_call: TRBD1; cdr3_aa: CASSQGQGNGYTF; cdr3_nt: TGTGCCAGCAGCCAGGGACAGGGGAACGGCTACACCTTC
v_call: TRBV20-1; clone_size: many; j_call: TRBJ2-5; d_call: -; cdr3_aa: CSARVTVQETQYF; cdr3_nt: TGCAGTGCTAGAGTTACTGTGCAAGAGACCCAGTACTTC
v_call: TRBV11-1; clone_size: many; j_call: TRBJ2-1; d_call: TRBD1; cdr3_aa: CASRDRGSNEQFF; cdr3_nt: TGTGCCAGCAGGGACAGGGGGAGCAATGAGCAGTTCTTC
v_call: TRBV30; clone_size: many; j_call: TRBJ2-7; d_call: -; cdr3_aa: CAWSFGLEQYF; cdr3_nt: TGTGCCTGGAGTTTTGGGTTAGAGCAGTACTTC
v_call: TRBV7-2; clone_size: many; j_call: TRBJ1-2; d_call: -; cdr3_aa: CASSRGQSNYGYTF; cdr3_nt: TGTGCCAGCAGCCGCGGACAGTCCAACTATGGCTACACCTTC
v_call: TRBV15; clone_size: few; j_call: TRBJ2-7; d_call: TRBD1; cdr3_aa: CATSRDPTATGLYEQYF; cdr3_nt: TGTGCCACCAGCAGAGATCCCACCGCGACAGGGCTCTACGAGCAGTACTTC
v_call: TRBV28; clone_size: many; j_call: TRBJ1-4; d_call: TRBD1; cdr3_aa: CASRTGGANEKLFF; cdr3_nt: TGTGCCAGCAGAACAGGGGGTGCTAATGAAAAACTGTTTTTT
v_call: TRBV19; clone_size: -; j_call: TRBJ2-7; d_call: TRBD2; cdr3_aa: CATRSSGRAREQYF; cdr3_nt: TGTGCCACGCGTAGTAGCGGGAGGGCCAGGGAGCAGTACTTC
v_call: TRBV6-9; clone_size: -; j_call: TRBJ2-6; d_call: -; cdr3_aa: CASSYGGNSGANVLTF; cdr3_nt: TGTGCCAGCAGTTACGGAGGAAACTCTGGGGCCAACGTCCTGACTTTC
v_call: TRBV2; clone_size: many; j_call: TRBJ2-1; d_call: -; cdr3_aa: CASSVSQTSLEYYNEQFF; cdr3_nt: TGTGCCAGCAGTGTTTCCCAAACTTCCCTAGAGTACTACAATGAGCAGTTCTTC
v_call: TRBV25-1; clone_size: many; j_call: TRBJ2-2; d_call: TRBD1; cdr3_aa: CASSEGGRGLSGELFF; cdr3_nt: TGTGCCAGCAGTGAAGGGGGCAGGGGGCTGAGCGGGGAGCTGTTTTTT
v_call: TRBV13; clone_size: many; j_call: TRBJ1-1; d_call: -; cdr3_aa: CASSLGLTGPTSWNTEAFF; cdr3_nt: TGTGCCAGCAGCTTAGGCCTAACGGGCCCCACGTCCTGGAACACTGAAGCTTTCTTT
v_call: TRBV5-6; clone_size: many; j_call: TRBJ1-2; d_call: -; cdr3_aa: CASSLTRGGYTF; cdr3_nt: TGTGCCAGCAGCTTGACCCGAGGGGGCTACACCTTC
v_call: TRBV6-2/TRBV6-3; clone_size: many; j_call: TRBJ2-7; d_call: TRBD2; cdr3_aa: CASKILAESYEQYF; cdr3_nt: TGTGCCAGCAAGATCCTAGCGGAATCCTACGAGCAGTACTTC
v_call: TRBV28; clone_size: many; j_call: TRBJ2-5; d_call: -; cdr3_aa: CASRPGGSPETQYF; cdr3_nt: TGTGCCAGCAGACCTGGGGGGAGCCCCGAGACCCAGTACTTC
v_call: TRBV11-3; clone_size: many; j_call: TRBJ2-3; d_call: TRBD2; cdr3_aa: CASRAGTSTDTQYF; cdr3_nt: TGTGCCAGCCGAGCGGGGACTAGCACAGATACGCAGTATTTT
v_call: TRBV15; clone_size: many; j_call: TRBJ1-5; d_call: -; cdr3_aa: CATSRDPPNLGQPQHF; cdr3_nt: TGTGCCACCAGCAGAGATCCGCCGAACCTGGGCCAGCCCCAGCATTTT
v_call: TRBV10-1; clone_size: -; j_call: TRBJ1-1; d_call: TRBD1; cdr3_aa: CASSDYLRDRTMNTEAFF; cdr3_nt: TGCGCCAGCAGTGACTATCTCCGGGACAGGACCATGAACACTGAAGCTTTCTTT
v_call: TRBV11-2; clone_size: once; j_call: TRBJ2-2; d_call: -; cdr3_aa: CASSFWQENTGELFF; cdr3_nt: TGTGCCAGCAGCTTCTGGCAGGAGAACACCGGGGAGCTGTTTTTT
v_call: TRBV19; clone_size: -; j_call: TRBJ1-2; d_call: -; cdr3_aa: CASTYTDGIYGYTF; cdr3_nt: TGTGCCAGTACCTACACGGACGGGATCTATGGCTACACCTTC